This note documents a single T cell receptor (beta chain) sequence. Antigen specificity is unknown. The data derive from a study of CD8 T cells in ankylosing spondylitis. TCRdb re-derived calls from the 5' RACE reads in MiXCR, one entry per CDR3 protein. The table has some 840,000 distinct CDR3 sequences, over 9.5% seen once. V shed 2 bases and J shed 9 bases, with 15 bases lying between them. In germline, CDR1 is SGHRS, CDR2 YFSETQ. The CDR3 covers 14 residues. Study findings and constraints: In ankylosing spondylitis patients, matched synovial fluid reportedly showed significant enrichment of disease-linked clones. Ankylosing spondylitis blood seemed to carry a telltale TCR beta motif made of eight or nine highly homologous variants.

The V call is TRBV5-1, the J call TRBJ2-1; D is unresolved. The sample comprised blood, either unsorted or a sorted T cell fraction (not recorded which). The source is a male donor with ankylosing spondylitis. The CDR3 region is CASSFATRGSEQFF. In nucleotides, the CDR3 is TGCGCCAGCAGCTTTGCGACGCGTGGTTCTGAGCAGTTCTTC.